This T cell receptor (beta chain) was retrieved from a study of T-cell memory formation after mild COVID-19. Libraries for TCRalpha and TCRbeta carried sample barcodes and unique molecular identifiers via 5'RACE. TCRdb ran MiXCR on the 5' RACE reads and lists one entry per CDR3 protein. The sample carries 200,000 to 250,000 distinct CDR3 sequences, over 9% recorded once. CDR1 and CDR2 (germline): SGHVS, FNYEAQ. This CDR3 has 15 residues. V was pared by 1 base and J by 8 bases, with 12 bases between. The sample consisted of PBMCs or a T cell subset sorted from them (not recorded which). The clonotype comes from a man aged 18 to 35 who had mild COVID-19 (a few samples of this study predate the infection). Cell type and time point are not known. The V and J genes are TRBV7-6 and TRBJ1-6; possibly TRBD1 for D (5 bases). The CDR3 here is CASSLDGRAHSPLHF. CDR3 in DNA: TGTGCCAGCAGCTTAGACGGCAGGGCTCATTCACCCCTCCACTTT.